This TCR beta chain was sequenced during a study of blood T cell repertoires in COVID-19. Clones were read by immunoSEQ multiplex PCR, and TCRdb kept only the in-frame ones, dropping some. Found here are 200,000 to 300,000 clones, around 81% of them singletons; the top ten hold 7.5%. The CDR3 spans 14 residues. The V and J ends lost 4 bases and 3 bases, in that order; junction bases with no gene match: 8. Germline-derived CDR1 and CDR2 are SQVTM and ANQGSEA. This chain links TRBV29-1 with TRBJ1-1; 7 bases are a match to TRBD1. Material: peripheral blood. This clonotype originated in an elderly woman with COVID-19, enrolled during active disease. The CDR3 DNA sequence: TGCAGCGTTGCCCTGACAGGGAAGGACACTGAAGCTTTCTTT. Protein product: CSVALTGKDTEAFF.